The 8 T cell receptor beta chains below were found in one sample sequenced in a study of cytomegalovirus exposure and HLA in healthy donors (dated by TCRdb to the late 2010s). Libraries were made using the immunoSEQ multiplex PCR assay. For the multiplex PCR, a mixture combining 60 forward primers for TCR Vbeta segments and 13 reverse primers for TCR Jbeta segments was used. TCRdb provides this immuneACCESS table in a form limited to in-frame rearrangements. Some clones are lacking; in checked studies, under half of them reflect an unresolved V gene, and why the rest are absent is not known. Counted in this sample were more than 130,000 clones; around 80% of them appeared once. Clones ranked in the top ten supply around 6.8% of the sample. Sample: PBMCs. The receptors were sampled from a man aged 35 to 55 in good health and CMV-seropositive.

The chain has TRBV7-9 and TRBJ2-7, with TRBD2 identical over 10 bases. Germline CDR1 reads SEHNR; CDR2 reads FQNEAQ (reference sequence). This CDR3 is built from 14 residues. V was clipped by 7 bases and J by 3 bases; unmatched bases: 6. The CDR3 DNA reads TGTGCCAGCAAGACGCTAGCGGGAGACTACGAGCAGTACTTC. Translating gives CASKTLAGDYEQYF.

This clone was seen a few times. The chain couples TRBV4-3 to TRBJ1-1; a possible D gene is TRBD1 (5 bases). The CDR3 has 12 residues. V was clipped by 2 bases and J by 11 bases, with 12 bases between them. Germline CDR1 LGHNA, CDR2 YSLEER. The CDR3 here is CASSQWGDEAFF. The CDR3, as DNA: TGCGCCAGCAGCCAATGGGGGGATGAGGCTTTCTTT.

This chain joins TRBV4-3 and TRBJ1-1; D unresolved. Germline V gene data show CDR1 as LGHNA and CDR2 as YSLEER. Trimming took 3 bases from V and 3 from J, leaving 8 bases between them. The CDR3 extends over 13 amino acids. The CDR3 DNA sequence: TGCGCCAGCAGCCACCTCGAGGACACTGAAGCTTTCTTT. Protein: CASSHLEDTEAFF.

V is TRBV7-9 and J is TRBJ1-2; no definite D call. V was shortened by 5 bases and J by 3 bases, with 19 bases between the two germline ends. The CDR3 runs to 16 residues. Germline CDR1 reads SEHNR; CDR2 reads FQNEAQ (reference sequence). The CDR3 region is CASSPDHVGEDYGYTF. The CDR3 DNA reads as TGTGCCAGCAGCCCCGATCACGTGGGAGAAGACTATGGCTACACCTTC.

This clone turned up a few times. The V gene is TRBV18, the J gene TRBJ1-1, with D unclear. This CDR3 is 14 amino acids long. V shed 4 bases and J shed 2 bases, with 11 bases lying between them. CDR1 is KGHSH, CDR2 LQKENI, per germline. The chain's CDR3 is CASSLDRGNTEAFF. In nucleotides, the CDR3 is TGTGCCAGCTCACTTGATCGGGGTAACACTGAAGCTTTCTTT.

This chain links TRBV19 with TRBJ1-1; tentative D call: TRBD1 (6 bases). Germline CDR1 reads LNHDA; CDR2 reads SQIVND (reference sequence). V was shortened by 6 bases and J by 6 bases, with 11 bases between the two germline ends. The CDR3 contains 12 residues. The CDR3 loop is CASSQGISEAFF. The CDR3 DNA is TGTGCCAGTAGCCAGGGGATTTCTGAAGCTTTCTTT.

This rearrangement joins TRBV6-5 to TRBJ2-3; possible D gene TRBD2, 5 bases. V was clipped by 6 bases and J by 1 base, with 11 bases between them. The CDR3 spans 14 residues. Per germline, CDR1 MNHEY and CDR2 SVGAGI. The CDR3 sequence is CASRGLARTDTQYF. In nucleotides, the CDR3 is TGTGCCAGCAGGGGTCTAGCACGCACAGATACGCAGTATTTT.

This clone was counted between two and nine times. This chain's CDR3 is CASSFRGESYEQYF. DNA of the CDR3: TGTGCCAGCAGCTTCCGGGGAGAAAGCTACGAGCAGTACTTC. This chain uses TRBV7-9 with TRBJ2-7; D possibly corresponds to TRBD2 (5 bases). Trimming pared 3 bases from V and 3 bases from J, leaving 12 bases between. The CDR3 contains 14 residues. The germline CDR1 and CDR2 sequences are SEHNR and FQNEAQ (reference sequence).